This entry is about one T cell receptor beta chain. What it recognizes is unknown. This table comes from immunoSEQ multiplex PCR, and its TCRdb copy is limited to in-frame clones, with some not included. This table holds around 300,000 clones, about 85% found once. As to treatment: around 19 received Ad26.COV2.S at low or high dose, single or two shots; several received placebo; per-sample allocation not given. Sampling occurred on day 63 after the first vaccine or placebo injection. The sample is drawn from a study of Ad26.COV2.S vaccination and SARS-CoV-2 variants. Study-wide points: Compared with placebo recipients, vaccine recipients had higher spike-specific TCR breadth.

The CDR3 contains 13 residues. The germline V gene has CDR1 LGHDT and CDR2 YNNKEL (reference sequence). The V end was cut by 5 bases, the J end by 2 bases, with 9 bases between. This rearrangement joins TRBV3-1 (or the pseudogene TRBV3-2) to TRBJ2-5; tentatively, D is TRBD2 (5 bases). This specimen consisted of peripheral blood, obtained in a trial of Ad26.COV2.S vaccine versus placebo. The receptor was derived from a person aged 18 to 65 who received the Ad26.COV2.S COVID-19 vaccine or a placebo. The CDR3 loop reads CASSSRGQETQYF. The CDR3 DNA is TGTGCCAGCAGCTCCCGGGGTCAAGAGACCCAGTACTTC.